This entry lists 30 T cell receptor beta chains sequenced from one sample in a study of cytomegalovirus exposure and HLA in healthy donors. 60 Vbeta and 13 Jbeta primers were used in PCR. TCRdb keeps only in-frame clones here, not all; method: immunoSEQ multiplex PCR. The table shows roughly 35,000 clones, with about 53% occurring only once. The sample was PBMCs. These receptors were obtained from a woman between 35 and 50 years old in good health and CMV-seropositive.

V usage is TRBV9 and J usage is TRBJ1-5; perhaps TRBD1 as D (5 bases). V was pared by 3 bases and J by 9 bases, with 10 bases between. Looked up from germline, CDR1 is SGDLS and CDR2 is YYNGEE. This CDR3 spans 12 amino acids. CDR3 residues: CASSAGGGPQHF. The CDR3 DNA is TGTGCCAGCAGCGCTGGGGGAGGGCCCCAGCATTTT. Filled out from reference TRBV9 and TRBJ1-5, the complete variable domain reads DSGVTQTPKHLITATGQRVTLRCSPRSGDLSVYWYQQSLDQGLQFLIQYYNGEERAKGNILERFSAQQFPDLHSELNLSSLELGDSALYFCASSAGGGPQHFGDGTRLSIL.

The sample holds one count of this clone. The rearrangement uses TRBV5-1 and TRBJ2-1; TRBD1 might be the D (6 bases). CDR1 and CDR2 from the germline V gene are SGHRS and YFSETQ. The CDR3 loop spans 12 amino acids. The ends were cut back, 4 bases at V and 10 bases at J, with 12 bases in the middle. The CDR3 protein is CASSIDRREQFF. The CDR3 DNA reads TGCGCCAGCAGCATCGACAGGAGAGAGCAGTTCTTC.

The chain joins TRBV5-4 to TRBJ2-3; D is perhaps TRBD1 (5 bases). Trimming cost V 5 bases and J 7 bases, with 14 bases left between them. The germline V gene encodes CDR1 SGHNT and CDR2 YYREEE (reference sequence). The CDR3 spans 13 residues. For the CDR3, the DNA is TGTGCCAGCAGACTCGACAGTCGAAATACGCAGTATTTT. This encodes CASRLDSRNTQYF.

The chain employs TRBV19 and TRBJ2-7, with D possibly matching TRBD1 (6 bases). Trimming cost V 6 bases and J 1 base, with 13 bases left between them. This CDR3 spans 14 amino acids. Germline V gene data show CDR1 as LNHDA and CDR2 as SQIVND (reference sequence). DNA for the CDR3: TGTGCCAGTAGCCAACAGGGTGCTTCCTACGAGCAGTACTTC. It encodes CASSQQGASYEQYF.

In its sample, this clone was seen a few times. V gene TRBV6-4 combines with J gene TRBJ2-1, with 7 bases matching TRBD1. This CDR3 spans 15 amino acids. The ends lost 2 bases at V and 0 bases at J; junction bases unmatched: 1. CDR1 and CDR2 (germline): MRHNA, SNTAGT. CDR3 residues: CASSDAGGSYNEQFF. The CDR3 coding sequence is TGTGCCAGCAGTGACGCAGGGGGCTCCTACAATGAGCAGTTCTTC.

This clone occurred a few times. V gene TRBV7-2 combines with J gene TRBJ1-6; D remains ambiguous. The germline V and J ends were trimmed by 5 bases and 0 bases, with 14 bases remaining between them. Germline lookup yields CDR1 SGHTA and CDR2 FQGNSA. The CDR3 runs 17 residues. For the CDR3, the DNA is TGTGCCAGCAGCGCAGCGGGTCAAAGCTCCTATAATTCACCCCTCCACTTT. This encodes CASSAAGQSSYNSPLHF.

The V gene is TRBV6-1, the J gene TRBJ2-3; tentative D call: TRBD1 (7 bases). This CDR3 comprises 14 residues. Trimming left V 6 bases short and J 2 bases short, with 12 bases between. Germline assignment: CDR1 MNHNS and CDR2 SASEGT. In DNA, the CDR3 is TGTGCCAGCAGGGGCGGGACAGCCACAGATACGCAGTATTTT. It translates to CASRGGTATDTQYF.

The chain couples TRBV7-8 to TRBJ1-1; the D gene is possibly TRBD1 (5 bases). The CDR3 totals 14 residues. V was cut by 5 bases and J by 4 bases, with 14 bases left in between. Per germline, CDR1 SGHVS and CDR2 FQNEAQ. CDR3 sequence: CASSATTESTEAFF. In DNA, the CDR3 is TGTGCCAGCAGCGCCACGACAGAATCCACTGAAGCTTTCTTT.

The rearrangement links TRBV19 to TRBJ1-2; 7 nucleotides align to TRBD1. The V and J ends lost 6 bases and 3 bases, in that order; junction bases with no gene match: 4. Per the germline V gene, CDR1 is LNHDA and CDR2 is SQIVND (reference sequence). The CDR3 spans 13 residues. The CDR3 DNA follows: TGTGCCAGTAGAGAAACAGGGGACTATGGCTACACCTTC. Amino acids: CASRETGDYGYTF.

This clone was detected a few times. CDR3 bases: TGTGCCACCAGCAGAGATCTTGGAGGTGAGCAGTTCTTC. As protein: CATSRDLGGEQFF. The V gene is TRBV15, the J gene TRBJ2-1, with D tentatively TRBD2 (5 bases). CDR1 LNHNV and CDR2 YYDKDF come from the germline V gene (reference sequence). V dropped 0 bases and J dropped 9 bases, with 9 bases sitting between them. The CDR3 is made up of 13 amino acids.

This clone showed up just once. The rearrangement uses TRBV9 and TRBJ2-1; 11 bases are a match to TRBD2. In germline, CDR1 is SGDLS, CDR2 YYNGEE. With V trimmed by 2 bases and J by 9 bases, 7 bases remained unmatched. CDR3 size: 15 residues. This CDR3 reads CASSVGTSGDGEQFF. The CDR3 nucleotides are TGTGCCAGCAGCGTCGGGACTAGCGGCGACGGTGAGCAGTTCTTC.

The chain has TRBV7-8 and TRBJ2-7; TRBD1 agrees at 8 bases. V trimming: 5 bases; J trimming: 6 bases; junction bases outside the gene matches: 3. Germline CDR1 and CDR2: SGHVS and FQNEAQ. The CDR3 has 12 residues. Written as DNA, the CDR3 is TGTGCCAGCAGCCCGACAGGGGTCGAGCAGTACTTC. It encodes CASSPTGVEQYF.

The V gene is TRBV29-1, the J gene TRBJ2-3; D perhaps matches TRBD2 (5 bases). V was pared by 5 bases and J by 4 bases, with 10 bases between. The CDR3 is 12 residues long. The germline CDR1 and CDR2 sequences are SQVTM and ANQGSEA. CDR3: CSVLLGSDTQYF. CDR3 nucleotides: TGCAGCGTTCTACTAGGCTCAGATACGCAGTATTTT.

V is TRBV7-6 and J is TRBJ2-3, with 8 bases fitting TRBD1. From germline, CDR1 is SGHVS and CDR2 FNYEAQ. The CDR3 contains 14 residues. Trimming cost V 1 base and J 6 bases; bases outside gene matches: 3. The CDR3 region has the DNA TGTGCCAGCAGCTTAGGGACAGGGCCCGATACGCAGTATTTT. Protein: CASSLGTGPDTQYF.

This clone was recorded many times. CDR3 residues: CAWRGRGVSKEKLFF. In DNA, the CDR3 is TGTGCCTGGAGGGGCAGGGGAGTATCGAAGGAAAAACTGTTTTTT. This chain joins TRBV30 and TRBJ1-4; D is possibly TRBD1 (6 bases). V was shortened by 3 bases and J by 8 bases, with 19 bases between the two germline ends. Germline V gene data show CDR1 as GTSNPN and CDR2 as SVGIG (reference sequence). The CDR3 extends over 15 amino acids.

The rearrangement joins TRBV11-1 to TRBJ1-1; tentative D call: TRBD1 (6 bases). V was trimmed by 3 bases and J by 5 bases, leaving 13 bases between them. Per the germline V gene, CDR1 is SGHAT and CDR2 is FQDESV (reference sequence). CDR3 length equals 14 residues. This CDR3 reads CASSLGRGETEAFF. The CDR3 region has the DNA TGTGCCAGCAGCTTGGGCAGGGGAGAAACTGAAGCTTTCTTT.

The rearrangement links TRBV7-9 to TRBJ2-5, with 7 bases lining up with TRBD1. Per the germline V gene, CDR1 is SEHNR and CDR2 is FQNEAQ (reference sequence). This CDR3 has 14 residues. With 1 base clipped from V and 7 bases from J, the junction kept 6 bases outside the gene matches. In nucleotides, the CDR3 is TGTGCCAGCAGCTTAGGACAGGGATTTTGGACCCAGTACTTC. Amino acids: CASSLGQGFWTQYF.

The chain couples TRBV6-6 to TRBJ1-1, with 8 bases that match TRBD1. V shed 4 bases and J 4 bases; nucleotides not matched to a gene: 11. In germline, CDR1 is MNHNY, CDR2 SVGAGI (reference sequence). The CDR3 is made up of 16 amino acids. CDR3 nucleotide sequence: TGTGCCAGCAGTTCCACTGTCGGGACAGGTTCCACTGAAGCTTTCTTT. It codes for CASSSTVGTGSTEAFF.

This chain links TRBV7-2 with TRBJ1-2, with 8 bases identical to TRBD1. Per germline, CDR1 SGHTA and CDR2 FQGNSA. The V segment lost 4 bases and the J segment 3 bases; nucleotides outside the gene matches: 10. The CDR3 is made up of 16 amino acids. The CDR3 loop reads CASSSGQGRVDYGYTF. In nucleotides, the CDR3 is TGTGCCAGCAGCTCCGGACAGGGAAGAGTAGACTATGGCTACACCTTC. Filled out from reference TRBV7-2 and TRBJ1-2, the complete variable domain reads GAGVSQSPSNKVTEKGKDVELRCDPISGHTALYWYRQSLGQGLEFLIYFQGNSAPDKSGLPSDRFSAERTGGSVSTLTIQRTQQEDSAVYLCASSSGQGRVDYGYTFGSGTRLTVV.

The chain joins TRBV29-1 to TRBJ2-5, with no clear D. Trimming removed 1 base from V and 1 base from J, with 4 bases in between. CDR3 size: 12 residues. CDR1 SQVTM and CDR2 ANQGSEA come from the germline V gene. The CDR3 DNA reads as TGCAGCGTTGAAGCCATCCAAGAGACCCAGTACTTC. Its translation is CSVEAIQETQYF.

This clone has only a few counts. This chain uses TRBV14 with TRBJ1-6; D remains unclear. V lost 5 bases and J 7 bases, leaving 12 bases between the germline ends. Germline CDR1 is SGHDN and CDR2 is FVKESK. There are 14 residues in the CDR3. The CDR3 protein is CASSAGRENSPLHF. CDR3 in DNA: TGTGCCAGCAGCGCCGGACGGGAGAATTCACCCCTCCACTTT.

This clone was detected a few times. The rearrangement uses TRBV9 and TRBJ1-2; possibly TRBD1 for D (5 bases). The V and J ends lost 2 bases and 8 bases respectively, with 13 bases between them. This CDR3 is 13 amino acids long. Germline V gene lookup returns CDR1 SGDLS and CDR2 YYNGEE. CDR3 sequence: CASSVQGRVGYTF. CDR3 nucleotides: TGTGCCAGCAGCGTCCAGGGCCGGGTCGGCTACACCTTC.

The chain combines TRBV12-5 with TRBJ2-1; D is ambiguous. The CDR3 covers 11 residues. The V and J ends lost 3 bases and 9 bases respectively, with 6 bases between them. Germline V CDR1 and CDR2: LGHNT, FRNRAP. The CDR3 bases are TGTGCTAGTGGTTTTACTGGTGAGCAGTTCTTC. Its protein is CASGFTGEQFF.

This clone qualifies as medium-sized. The chain carries TRBV7-3 and TRBJ1-1, with 8 bases fitting TRBD1. Germline CDR1 and CDR2: SGHTA and FQGTGA. The CDR3 loop spans 16 amino acids. CDR3 nucleotide sequence: TGTCCCCAAGGGGGTCAGGCAGGGGGCGCGAACACTGAAGCTTTCTTT. Translating it yields CPQGGQAGGANTEAFF.

CDR3 in DNA: TGTGCCAGCAGCTTAGGAGGGTTCGATACGCAGTATTTT. The encoded protein is CASSLGGFDTQYF. The V call is TRBV11-1, the J call TRBJ2-3; TRBD2 might be the D (5 bases). Trimming shortened V by 1 base and J by 6 bases, and 8 bases separated the two germline ends. The CDR3 loop spans 13 amino acids. Germline-derived CDR1 and CDR2 are SGHAT and FQDESV (reference sequence).

The chain couples TRBV5-5 to TRBJ2-4; 12 nucleotides line up with TRBD2. V shed 0 bases and J 9 bases; nucleotides not matched to a gene: 10. Germline loops: CDR1 SGHKS, CDR2 YYEKEE (reference sequence). The CDR3 contains 17 residues. The CDR3 nucleotides read TGTGCCAGCAGCTTGGTATCTAGCGGGGGGGCCCTGGGCATTCAGTACTTC. The encoded protein is CASSLVSSGGALGIQYF.

The V and J genes are TRBV9 and TRBJ2-5, with 9 positions matching TRBD1. After removal of 0 bases from V and 2 bases from J, the junction contained 8 bases not matched to a gene. Germline lookup yields CDR1 SGDLS and CDR2 YYNGEE. The CDR3 consists of 17 residues. As DNA, the CDR3 is TGTGCCAGCAGCGTAGCTCCGGGGACAGGGCGGCAAGAGACCCAGTACTTC. As protein: CASSVAPGTGRQETQYF.

The sample holds a few counts of this clone. CDR3: CAWSSLWEQFF. DNA of the CDR3: TGTGCCTGGAGTAGCCTGTGGGAGCAGTTCTTC. V is TRBV30 and J is TRBJ2-1; D uncertain. The germline V gene has CDR1 GTSNPN and CDR2 SVGIG (reference sequence). The CDR3 extends over 11 amino acids. V dropped 2 bases and J dropped 10 bases, with 9 bases sitting between them.

This clone was counted a single time. The chain carries TRBV11-2 and TRBJ1-5; D is unresolved. V was shortened by 2 bases and J by 3 bases, with 11 bases between the two germline ends. Germline V lookup: CDR1 SGHAT, CDR2 FQNNGV. This CDR3 is 15 amino acids long. CDR3 loop: CASSLNLANNQPQHF. CDR3 sequence (DNA): TGTGCCAGCAGCTTAAATTTGGCCAACAATCAGCCCCAGCATTTT.

The rearrangement joins TRBV15 to TRBJ2-5, with D unclear. The J call may be faulty, since TRBJ2-7 better matches the DNA end. CDR1 is LNHNV and CDR2 is YYDKDF in the germline V gene (reference sequence). This CDR3 is 14 amino acids long. This CDR3 reads CATSRVLSSYEQYF. DNA for the CDR3: TGTGCCACCAGCAGAGTTCTGAGCTCCTACGAGCAGTACTTC.